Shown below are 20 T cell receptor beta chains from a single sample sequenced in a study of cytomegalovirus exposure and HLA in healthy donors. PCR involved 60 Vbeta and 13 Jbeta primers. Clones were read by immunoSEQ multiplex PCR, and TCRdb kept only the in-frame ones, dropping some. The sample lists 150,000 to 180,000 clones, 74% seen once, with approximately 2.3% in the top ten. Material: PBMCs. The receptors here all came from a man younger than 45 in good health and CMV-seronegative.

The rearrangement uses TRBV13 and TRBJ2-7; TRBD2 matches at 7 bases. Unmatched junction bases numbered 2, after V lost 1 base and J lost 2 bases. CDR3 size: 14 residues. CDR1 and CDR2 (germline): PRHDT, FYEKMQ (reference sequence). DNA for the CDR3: TGTGCCAGCAGCTTAGTGGGGGGGGCCTACGAGCAGTACTTC. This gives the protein CASSLVGGAYEQYF.

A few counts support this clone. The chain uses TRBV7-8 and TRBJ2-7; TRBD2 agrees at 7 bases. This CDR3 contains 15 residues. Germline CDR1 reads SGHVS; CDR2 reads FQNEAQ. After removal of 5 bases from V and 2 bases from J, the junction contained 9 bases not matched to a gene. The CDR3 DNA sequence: TGTGCCAGCAGCCAGCTCCGGGACTACACCTACGAGCAGTACTTC. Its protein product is CASSQLRDYTYEQYF.

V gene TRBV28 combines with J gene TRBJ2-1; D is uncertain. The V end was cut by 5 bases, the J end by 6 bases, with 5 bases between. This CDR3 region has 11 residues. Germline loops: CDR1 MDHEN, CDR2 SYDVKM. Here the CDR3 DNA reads TGTGCCAGCAGTCCTCTCAATGAGCAGTTCTTC. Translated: CASSPLNEQFF. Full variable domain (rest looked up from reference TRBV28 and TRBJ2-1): DVKVTQSSRYLVKRTGEKVFLECVQDMDHENMFWYRQDPGLGLRLIYFSYDVKMKEKGDIPEGYSVSREKKERFSLILESASTNQTSMYLCASSPLNEQFFGPGTRLTVL.

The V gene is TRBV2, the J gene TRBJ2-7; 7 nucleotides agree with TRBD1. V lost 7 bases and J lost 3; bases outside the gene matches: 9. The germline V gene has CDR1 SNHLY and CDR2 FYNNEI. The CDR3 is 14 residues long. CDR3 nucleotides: TGTGCCAGCATGGGACAGCCTACTCTCTACGAGCAGTACTTC. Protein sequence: CASMGQPTLYEQYF. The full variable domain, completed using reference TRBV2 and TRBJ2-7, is EPEVTQTPSHQVTQMGQEVILRCVPISNHLYFYWYRQILGQKVEFLVSFYNNEISEKSEIFDDQFSVERPDGSNFTLKIRSTKLEDSAMYFCASMGQPTLYEQYFGPGTRLTVT.

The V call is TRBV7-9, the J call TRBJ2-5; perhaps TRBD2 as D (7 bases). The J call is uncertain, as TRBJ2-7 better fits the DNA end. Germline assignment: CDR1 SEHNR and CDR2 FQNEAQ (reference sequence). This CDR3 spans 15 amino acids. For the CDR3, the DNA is TGTGCCAGCAGCATGGGAGGGGGGGCCTCCTACGAGCAGTACTTC. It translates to CASSMGGGASYEQYF.

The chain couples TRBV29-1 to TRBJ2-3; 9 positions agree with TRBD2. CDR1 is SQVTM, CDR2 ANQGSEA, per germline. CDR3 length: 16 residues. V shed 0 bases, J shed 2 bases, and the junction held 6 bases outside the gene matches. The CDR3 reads CSVEDRLAGATDTQYF. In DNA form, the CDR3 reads TGCAGCGTTGAAGATCGGTTAGCGGGGGCCACAGATACGCAGTATTTT.

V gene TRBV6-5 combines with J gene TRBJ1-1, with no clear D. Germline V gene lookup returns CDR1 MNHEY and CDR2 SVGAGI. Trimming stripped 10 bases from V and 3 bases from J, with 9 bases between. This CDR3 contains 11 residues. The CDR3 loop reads CATQAYTEAFF. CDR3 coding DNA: TGTGCCACCCAAGCCTACACTGAAGCTTTCTTT.

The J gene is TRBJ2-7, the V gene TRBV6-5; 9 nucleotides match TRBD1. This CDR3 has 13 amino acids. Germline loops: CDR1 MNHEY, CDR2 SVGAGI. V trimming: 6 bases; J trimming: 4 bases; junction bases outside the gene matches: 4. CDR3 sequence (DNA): TGTGCCAGCAGCCCCGGGACAGGGTACGAGCAGTACTTC. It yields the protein CASSPGTGYEQYF.

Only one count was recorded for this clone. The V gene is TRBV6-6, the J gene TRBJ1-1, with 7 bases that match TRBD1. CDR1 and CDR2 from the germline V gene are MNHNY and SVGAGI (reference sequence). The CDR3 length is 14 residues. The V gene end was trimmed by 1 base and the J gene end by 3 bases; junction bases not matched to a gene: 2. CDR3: CASSYLQGHTEAFF. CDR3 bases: TGTGCCAGCAGTTACTTACAGGGGCACACTGAAGCTTTCTTT.

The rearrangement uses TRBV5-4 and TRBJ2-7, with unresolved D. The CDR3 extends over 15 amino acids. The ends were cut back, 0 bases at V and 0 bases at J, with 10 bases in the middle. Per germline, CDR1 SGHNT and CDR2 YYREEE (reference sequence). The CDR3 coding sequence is TGTGCCAGCAGCTTGGGGCAGGCCCTCTCCTACGAGCAGTACTTC. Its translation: CASSLGQALSYEQYF.

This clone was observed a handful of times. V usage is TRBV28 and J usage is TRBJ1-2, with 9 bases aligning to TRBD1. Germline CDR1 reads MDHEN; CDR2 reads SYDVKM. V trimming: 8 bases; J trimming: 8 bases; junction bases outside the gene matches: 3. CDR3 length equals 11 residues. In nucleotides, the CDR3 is TGTGCCAGCGACAGGGGGTGGGGCTACACCTTC. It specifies CASDRGWGYTF.

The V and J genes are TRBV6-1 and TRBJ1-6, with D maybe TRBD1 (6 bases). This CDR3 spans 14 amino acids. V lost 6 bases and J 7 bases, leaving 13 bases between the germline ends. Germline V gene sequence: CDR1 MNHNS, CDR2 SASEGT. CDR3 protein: CASREQGRNSPLHF. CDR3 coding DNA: TGTGCCAGCAGGGAACAGGGTAGGAATTCACCCCTCCACTTT.

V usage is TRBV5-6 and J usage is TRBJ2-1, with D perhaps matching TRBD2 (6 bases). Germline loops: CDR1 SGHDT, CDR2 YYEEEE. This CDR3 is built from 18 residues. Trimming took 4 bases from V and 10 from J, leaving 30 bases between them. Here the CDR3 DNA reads TGTGCCAGCAGCGGCCCGGGACTTTTCTTATGGGGAGATAGAGAGCAGTTCTTC. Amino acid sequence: CASSGPGLFLWGDREQFF.

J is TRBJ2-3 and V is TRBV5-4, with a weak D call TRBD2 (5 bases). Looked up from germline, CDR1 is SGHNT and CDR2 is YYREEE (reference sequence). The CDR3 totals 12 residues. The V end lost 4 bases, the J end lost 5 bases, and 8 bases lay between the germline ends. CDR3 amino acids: CASSRAGDTQYF. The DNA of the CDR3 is TGTGCCAGCAGCCGGGCGGGAGATACGCAGTATTTT.

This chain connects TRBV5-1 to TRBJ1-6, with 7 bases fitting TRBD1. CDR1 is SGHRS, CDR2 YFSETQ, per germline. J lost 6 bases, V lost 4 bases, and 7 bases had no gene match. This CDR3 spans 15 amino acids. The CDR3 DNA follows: TGCGCCAGCAGCAAAGAGGGACAGTCTAATTCACCCCTCCACTTT. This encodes CASSKEGQSNSPLHF.

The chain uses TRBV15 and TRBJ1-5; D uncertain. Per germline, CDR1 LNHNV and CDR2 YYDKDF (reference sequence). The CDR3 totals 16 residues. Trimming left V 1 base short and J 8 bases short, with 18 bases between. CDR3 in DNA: TGTGCCACCAGCAGAGCCCCCGGGTTTCAAGGTGAGCCCCAGCATTTT. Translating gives CATSRAPGFQGEPQHF. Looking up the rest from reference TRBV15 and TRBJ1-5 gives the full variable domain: DAMVIQNPRYQVTQFGKPVTLSCSQTLNHNVMYWYQQKSSQAPKLLFHYYDKDFNNEADTPDNFQSRRPNTSFCFLDIRSPGLGDTAMYLCATSRAPGFQGEPQHFGDGTRLSIL.

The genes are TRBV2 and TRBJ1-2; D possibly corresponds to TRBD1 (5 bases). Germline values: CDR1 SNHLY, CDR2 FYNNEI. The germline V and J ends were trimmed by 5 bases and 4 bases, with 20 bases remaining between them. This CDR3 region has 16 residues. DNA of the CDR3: TGTGCCAGCAGTCTTTCCCTTACAGGCGGGGGCTATGGCTACACCTTC. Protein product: CASSLSLTGGGYGYTF.

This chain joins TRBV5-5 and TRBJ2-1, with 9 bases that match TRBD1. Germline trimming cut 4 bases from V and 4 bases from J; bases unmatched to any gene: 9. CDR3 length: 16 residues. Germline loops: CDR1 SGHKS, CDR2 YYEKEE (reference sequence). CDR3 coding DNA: TGTGCCAGCAGCCTAGCCGGGACAGGGATTTACAATGAGCAGTTCTTC. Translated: CASSLAGTGIYNEQFF.

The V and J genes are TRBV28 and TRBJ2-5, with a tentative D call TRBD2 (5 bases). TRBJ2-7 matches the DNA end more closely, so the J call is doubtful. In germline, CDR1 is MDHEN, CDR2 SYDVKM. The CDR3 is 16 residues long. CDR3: CASSSMTTILSYEQYF. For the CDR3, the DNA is TGTGCCAGCAGCTCGATGACTACCATCCTCTCCTACGAGCAGTACTTC.

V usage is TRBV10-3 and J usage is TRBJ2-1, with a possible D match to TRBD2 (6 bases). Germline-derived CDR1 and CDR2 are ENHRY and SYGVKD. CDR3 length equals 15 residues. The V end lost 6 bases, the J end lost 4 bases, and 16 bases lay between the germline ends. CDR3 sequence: CAISKVGGEYNEQFF. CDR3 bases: TGTGCCATCAGCAAAGTTGGCGGGGAGTACAATGAGCAGTTCTTC.